This T cell receptor beta chain was sequenced during a study of OX40 agonist ivuxolimab in advanced cancers. The wider study: Partial responses were observed in three patients, of whom one had hepatocellular carcinoma and two had cutaneous melanoma.

TCRdb's copy holds only in-frame clones and misses some; the assay was immunoSEQ multiplex PCR. This table holds over 80,000 clones, approximately 80% found once. Exclusion applied to patients with autoimmune disease history or systemic immunosuppression. The trim removed 1 base at V and 4 bases at J, leaving 9 bases unmatched. This CDR3 region has 16 residues. Germline loops: CDR1 MGHRA, CDR2 YSYEKL. The sample was CD4+ or CD8+ T cells sorted from blood, taken in a trial of the OX40 agonist ivuxolimab. This TCR came from an adult with an advanced solid tumor such as melanoma, head and neck, liver or kidney cancer. V is TRBV4-1 and J is TRBJ1-1; 7 nucleotides match TRBD1. Here the CDR3 DNA reads TGCGCCAGCAGCCAAGTTGAAACAGGGGTTGGCACTGAAGCTTTCTTT. Protein: CASSQVETGVGTEAFF.